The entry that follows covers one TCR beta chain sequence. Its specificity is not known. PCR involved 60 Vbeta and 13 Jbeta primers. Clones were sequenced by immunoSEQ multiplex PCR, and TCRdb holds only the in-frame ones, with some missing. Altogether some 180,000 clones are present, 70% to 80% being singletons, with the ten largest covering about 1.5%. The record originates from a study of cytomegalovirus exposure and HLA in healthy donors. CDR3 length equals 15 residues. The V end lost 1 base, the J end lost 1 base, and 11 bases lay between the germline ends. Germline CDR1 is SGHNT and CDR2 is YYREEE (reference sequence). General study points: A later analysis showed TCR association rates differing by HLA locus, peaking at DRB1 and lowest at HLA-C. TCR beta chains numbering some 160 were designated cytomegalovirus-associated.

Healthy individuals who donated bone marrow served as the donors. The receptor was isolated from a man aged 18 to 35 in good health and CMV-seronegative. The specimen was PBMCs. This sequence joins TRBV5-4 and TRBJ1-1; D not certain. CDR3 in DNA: TGTGCCAGCAGCTTGCAGAACCGCCAGAACACTGAAGCTTTCTTT. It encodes CASSLQNRQNTEAFF.